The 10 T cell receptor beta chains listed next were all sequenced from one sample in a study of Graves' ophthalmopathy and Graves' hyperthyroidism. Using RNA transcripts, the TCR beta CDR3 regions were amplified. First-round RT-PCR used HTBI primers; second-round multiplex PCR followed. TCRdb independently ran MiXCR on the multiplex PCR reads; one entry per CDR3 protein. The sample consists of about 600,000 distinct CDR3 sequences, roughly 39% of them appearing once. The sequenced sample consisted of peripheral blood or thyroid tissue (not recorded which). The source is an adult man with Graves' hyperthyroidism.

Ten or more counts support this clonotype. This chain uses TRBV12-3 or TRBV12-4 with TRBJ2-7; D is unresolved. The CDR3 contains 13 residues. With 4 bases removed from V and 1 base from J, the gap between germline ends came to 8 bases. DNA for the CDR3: TGTGCCAGCAGTTCGGTCGGATCCTACGAGCAGTACTTC. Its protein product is CASSSVGSYEQYF.

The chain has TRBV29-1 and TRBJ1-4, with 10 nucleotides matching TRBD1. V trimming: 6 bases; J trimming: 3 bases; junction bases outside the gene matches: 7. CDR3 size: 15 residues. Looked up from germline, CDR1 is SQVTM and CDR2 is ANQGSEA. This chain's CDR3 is CSVGTGAISNEKLFF. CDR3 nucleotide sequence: TGCAGCGTAGGGACAGGGGCGATTTCTAATGAAAAACTGTTTTTT.

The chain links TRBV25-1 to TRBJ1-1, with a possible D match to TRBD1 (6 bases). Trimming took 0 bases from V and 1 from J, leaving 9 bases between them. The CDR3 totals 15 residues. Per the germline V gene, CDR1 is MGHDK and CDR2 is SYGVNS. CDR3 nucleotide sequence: TGTGCCAGCAGTGAATACCTAGGGGGGAACACTGAAGCTTTCTTT. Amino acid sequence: CASSEYLGGNTEAFF.

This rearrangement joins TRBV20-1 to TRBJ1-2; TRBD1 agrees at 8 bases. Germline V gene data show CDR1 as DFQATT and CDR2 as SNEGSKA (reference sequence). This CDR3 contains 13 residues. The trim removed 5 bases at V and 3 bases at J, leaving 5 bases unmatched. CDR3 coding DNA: TGCAGTGCTCCGGACAGGGCGGACTATGGCTACACCTTC. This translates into CSAPDRADYGYTF.

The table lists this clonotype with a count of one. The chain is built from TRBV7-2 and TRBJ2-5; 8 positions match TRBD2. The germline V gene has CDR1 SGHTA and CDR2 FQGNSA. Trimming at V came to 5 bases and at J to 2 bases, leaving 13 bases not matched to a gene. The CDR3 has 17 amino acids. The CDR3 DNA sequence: TGTGCCAGCAGCATCCGACTAGCGCAGGCCGTTCAAGAGACCCAGTACTTC. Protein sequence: CASSIRLAQAVQETQYF.

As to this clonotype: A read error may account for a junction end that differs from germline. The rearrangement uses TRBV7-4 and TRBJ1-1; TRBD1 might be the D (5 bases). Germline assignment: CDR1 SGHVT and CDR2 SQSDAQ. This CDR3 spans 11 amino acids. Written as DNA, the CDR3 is TGTGCCAGCAGCTTTGAGGGGACCGGGCTCTTT. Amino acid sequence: CASSFEGTGLF. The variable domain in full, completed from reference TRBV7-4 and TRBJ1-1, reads GAGVSQSPRYKVAKRGRDVALRCDSISGHVTLYWYRQTLGQGSEVLTYSQSDAQRDKSGRPSGRFSAERPERSVSTLKIQRTEQGDSAVYLCASSFEGTGLFGQGTRLTVV.

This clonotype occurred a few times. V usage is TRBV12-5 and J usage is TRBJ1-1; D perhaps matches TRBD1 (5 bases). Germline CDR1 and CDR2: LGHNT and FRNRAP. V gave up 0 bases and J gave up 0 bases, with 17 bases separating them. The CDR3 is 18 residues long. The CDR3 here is CASGLVLQGRVMNTEAFF. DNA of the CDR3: TGTGCTAGTGGTTTGGTACTCCAGGGTAGGGTCATGAACACTGAAGCTTTCTTT.

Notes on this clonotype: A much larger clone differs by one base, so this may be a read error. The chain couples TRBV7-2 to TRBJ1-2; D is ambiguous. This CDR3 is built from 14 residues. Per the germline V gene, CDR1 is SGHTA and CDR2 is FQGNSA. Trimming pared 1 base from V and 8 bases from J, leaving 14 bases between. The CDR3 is CASSLGPLPEGYTF. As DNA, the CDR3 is TGTGCCAGCAGCTTAGGGCCGCTACCGGAGGGCTACACCTTC.

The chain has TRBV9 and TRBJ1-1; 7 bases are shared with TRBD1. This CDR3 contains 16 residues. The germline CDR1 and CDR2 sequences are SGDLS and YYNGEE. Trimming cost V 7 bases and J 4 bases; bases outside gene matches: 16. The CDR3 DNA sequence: TGTGCCAGCTCTCCGGGACAGTCGTTCCTGGTCACTGAAGCTTTCTTT. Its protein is CASSPGQSFLVTEAFF.

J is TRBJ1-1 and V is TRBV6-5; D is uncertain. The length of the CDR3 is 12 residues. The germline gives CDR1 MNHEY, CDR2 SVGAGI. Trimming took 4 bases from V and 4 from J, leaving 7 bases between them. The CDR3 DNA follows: TGTGCCAGCAGTTCGTCAGCCACTGAAGCTTTCTTT. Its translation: CASSSSATEAFF.